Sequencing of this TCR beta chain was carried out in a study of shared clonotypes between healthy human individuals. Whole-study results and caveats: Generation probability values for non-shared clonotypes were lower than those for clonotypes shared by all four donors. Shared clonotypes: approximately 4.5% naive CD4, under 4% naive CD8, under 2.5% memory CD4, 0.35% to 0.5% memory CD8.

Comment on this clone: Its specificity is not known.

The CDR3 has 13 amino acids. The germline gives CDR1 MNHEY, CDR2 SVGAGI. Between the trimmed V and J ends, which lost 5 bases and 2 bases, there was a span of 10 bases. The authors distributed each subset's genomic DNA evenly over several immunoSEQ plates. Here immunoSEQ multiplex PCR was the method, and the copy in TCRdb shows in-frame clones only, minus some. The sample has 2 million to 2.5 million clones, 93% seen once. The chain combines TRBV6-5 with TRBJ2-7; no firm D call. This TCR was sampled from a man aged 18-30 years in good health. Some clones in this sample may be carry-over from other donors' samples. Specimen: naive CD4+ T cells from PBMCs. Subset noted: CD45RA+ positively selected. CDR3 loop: CASSPLGTYEQYF. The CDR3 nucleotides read TGTGCCAGCAGTCCCCTGGGCACCTACGAGCAGTACTTC.